The source of this T cell receptor (beta chain) is a study of OX40 agonist ivuxolimab in advanced cancers. The assay was immunoSEQ multiplex PCR, and TCRdb's table has in-frame clones only and misses some. The data hold about 68,000 clones, with 65% to 90% observed a single time. The CDR3 is 17 amino acids. The V gene's germline CDR1 is MNHEY and CDR2 SMNVEV (reference sequence). V was pared by 4 bases and J by 0 bases, with 5 bases of the junction left unmatched. The chain uses TRBV27 and TRBJ2-7; 14 bases line up with TRBD2. The clonotype comes from an adult with an advanced solid tumor such as melanoma, head and neck, liver or kidney cancer. The specimen comprised CD4+ or CD8+ T cells sorted from blood, sampled in a trial of the OX40 agonist ivuxolimab. CDR3 residues: CASSSVGLAGGSYEQYF. The CDR3 DNA follows: TGTGCCAGCAGTTCCGTCGGACTAGCGGGAGGCTCCTACGAGCAGTACTTC.